The entry below describes one T cell receptor (beta chain). The data were obtained in a study of PD-L1 blockade in urothelial cancer. In the study overall: Male sex and bladder-origin urothelial cancer were recorded for about 85% of the roughly 30 patients. Samples came from 3 weeks, at the second dose, and 6 weeks into treatment. Specimens of blood held a median count of about 140,000 T cells.

Sample time point: pretreatment peripheral blood. Assay: immunoSEQ multiplex PCR; the TCRdb copy retains only in-frame clones and omits some. The table includes around 100,000 clones, about nine tenths detected once. The germline gives CDR1 SGHVS, CDR2 FQNEAQ. This CDR3 has 15 amino acids. The V gene lost 1 base and the J gene lost 5 bases, with 13 bases spanning the gap. This TCR was sampled from a man in his 60s with urothelial cancer. Sequencing used PBMCs, obtained around atezolizumab (anti-PD-L1) treatment. This sequence joins TRBV7-8 and TRBJ2-3, with TRBD1 as a possible D gene (5 bases). In DNA, the CDR3 is TGTGCCAGCAGCTTAGGGGTAGGGGCCGGAGATACGCAGTATTTT. Its translation: CASSLGVGAGDTQYF.